The source of this TCR beta chain is a study of Tregs in tolerant kidney transplant recipients. Points from the study as a whole: Tregs expanded with activated donor B cells seemed most donor-specific. Donor-specific Treg expansion exceeded global Treg expansion in tolerant patients, suggesting antigen drive.

Mixed chimerism was transient after nonmyeloablative marrow transplants from related graft donors. A word on this clone: Its antigen is undetermined.

Only in-frame clones appear in the TCRdb table, and some are missing; sequencing was by immunoSEQ multiplex PCR. The sample has tens of thousands of clones, 93% seen once. The CDR3 spans 17 residues. V lost 3 bases to trimming and J lost 4 bases; unmatched junction nucleotides: 18. Per germline, CDR1 GTSNPN and CDR2 SVGIG (reference sequence). The chain uses TRBV30 and TRBJ2-7; the match to TRBD2 covers 7 bases. This receptor was taken from a human patient who received a combined kidney and bone marrow transplant. Some T cells could come from the graft donor. The sequencing used CD4+ T cells from blood (PBMCs), collected 12 months after the transplant. CDR3 sequence: CAWSRGVHTKIRYEQYF. Here the CDR3 DNA reads TGTGCCTGGAGCCGGGGGGTCCATACAAAAATCAGATACGAGCAGTACTTC. Full variable domain (outside the CDR3, taken from reference TRBV30 and TRBJ2-7): SQTIHQWPATLVQPVGSPLSLECTVEGTSNPNLYWYRQAAGRGLQLLFYSVGIGQISSEVPQNLSASRPQDRQFILSSKKLLLSDSGFYLCAWSRGVHTKIRYEQYFGPGTRLTVT.